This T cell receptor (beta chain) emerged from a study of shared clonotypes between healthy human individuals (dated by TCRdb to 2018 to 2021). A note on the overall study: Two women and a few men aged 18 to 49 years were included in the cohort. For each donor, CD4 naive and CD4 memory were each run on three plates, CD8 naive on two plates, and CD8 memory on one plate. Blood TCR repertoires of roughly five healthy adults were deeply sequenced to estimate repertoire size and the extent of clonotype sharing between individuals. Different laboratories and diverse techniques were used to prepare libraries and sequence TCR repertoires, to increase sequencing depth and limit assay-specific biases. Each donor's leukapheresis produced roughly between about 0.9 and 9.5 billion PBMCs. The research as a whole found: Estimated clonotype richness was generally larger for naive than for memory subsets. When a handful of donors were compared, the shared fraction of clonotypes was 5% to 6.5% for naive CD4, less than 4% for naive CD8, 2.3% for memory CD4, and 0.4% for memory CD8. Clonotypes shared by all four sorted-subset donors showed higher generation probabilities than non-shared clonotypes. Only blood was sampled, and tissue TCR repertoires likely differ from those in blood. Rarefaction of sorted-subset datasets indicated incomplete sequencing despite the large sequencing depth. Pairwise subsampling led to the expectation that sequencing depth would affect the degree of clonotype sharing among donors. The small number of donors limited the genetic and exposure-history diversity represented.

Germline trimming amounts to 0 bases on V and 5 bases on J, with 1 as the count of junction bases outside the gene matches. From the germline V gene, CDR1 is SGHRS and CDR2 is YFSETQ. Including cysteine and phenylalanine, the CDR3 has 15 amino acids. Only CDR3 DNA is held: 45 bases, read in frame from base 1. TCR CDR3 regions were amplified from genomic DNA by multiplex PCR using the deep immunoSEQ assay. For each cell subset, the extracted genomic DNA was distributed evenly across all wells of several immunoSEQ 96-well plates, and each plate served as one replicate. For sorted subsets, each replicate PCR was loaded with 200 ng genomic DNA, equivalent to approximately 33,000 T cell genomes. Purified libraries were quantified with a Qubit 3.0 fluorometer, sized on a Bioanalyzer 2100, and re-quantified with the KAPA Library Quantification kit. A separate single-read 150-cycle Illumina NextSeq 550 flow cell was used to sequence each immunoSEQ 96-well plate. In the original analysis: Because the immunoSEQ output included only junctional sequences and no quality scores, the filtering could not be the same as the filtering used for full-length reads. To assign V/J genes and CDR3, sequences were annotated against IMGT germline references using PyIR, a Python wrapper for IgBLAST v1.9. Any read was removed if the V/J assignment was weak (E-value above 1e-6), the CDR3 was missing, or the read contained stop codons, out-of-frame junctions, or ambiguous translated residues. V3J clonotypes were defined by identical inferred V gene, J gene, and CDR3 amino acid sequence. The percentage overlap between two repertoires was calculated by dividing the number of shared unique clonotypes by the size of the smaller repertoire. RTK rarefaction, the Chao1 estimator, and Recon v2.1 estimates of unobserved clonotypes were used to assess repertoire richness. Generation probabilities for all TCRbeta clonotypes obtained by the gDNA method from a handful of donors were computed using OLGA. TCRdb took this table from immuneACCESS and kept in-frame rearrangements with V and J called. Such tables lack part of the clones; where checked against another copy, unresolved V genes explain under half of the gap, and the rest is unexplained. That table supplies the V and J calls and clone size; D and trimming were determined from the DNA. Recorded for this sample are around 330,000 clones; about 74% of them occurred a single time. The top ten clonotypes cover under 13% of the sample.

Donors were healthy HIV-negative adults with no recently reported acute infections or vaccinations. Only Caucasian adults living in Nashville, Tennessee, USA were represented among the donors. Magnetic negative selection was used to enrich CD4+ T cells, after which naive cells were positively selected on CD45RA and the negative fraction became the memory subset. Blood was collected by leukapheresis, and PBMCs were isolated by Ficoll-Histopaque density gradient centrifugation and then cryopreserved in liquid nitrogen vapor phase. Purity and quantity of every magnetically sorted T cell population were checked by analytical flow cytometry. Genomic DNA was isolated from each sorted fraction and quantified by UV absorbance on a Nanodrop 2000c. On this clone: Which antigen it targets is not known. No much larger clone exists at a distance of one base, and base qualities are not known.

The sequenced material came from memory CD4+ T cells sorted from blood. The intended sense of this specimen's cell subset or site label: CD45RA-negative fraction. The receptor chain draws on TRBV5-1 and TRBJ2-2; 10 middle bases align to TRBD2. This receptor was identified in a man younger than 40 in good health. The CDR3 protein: CASSLALAGTGELFF. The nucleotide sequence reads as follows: TGCGCCAGCAGCTTGGCACTAGCGGGAACCGGGGAGCTGTTTTTT.